The clone carrying this T cell receptor (beta chain) was found many times. This sample is drawn from a study of T-cell reconstitution after alpha-beta-depleted transplantation in children. In germline, CDR1 is SGHAT, CDR2 FQNNGV. V lost 6 bases and J lost 6, with 12 bases in between. The length of the CDR3 is 12 residues. A TCRbeta library incorporating unique molecular identifiers was prepared. TCRdb re-called the PCR reads with MiXCR, one entry per CDR3 protein. The sample yields about 92,000 distinct CDR3 sequences, 9% to 15% seen once. The V gene is TRBV11-2, the J gene TRBJ2-7; no definite D call. The source material was PBMCs from the stem cell graft donor, sampled from the stem cell graft. This receptor was identified in a human donor who donated a stem cell graft to a child with inherited bone marrow failure. CDR3 in amino acids: CASRLGWGEQYF. As DNA, the CDR3 is TGTGCCAGCAGGCTGGGGTGGGGCGAGCAGTACTTC.